The clone carrying this TCR beta chain was found a few times. The antigen remains unidentified. Quantitative 5'-RACE with molecular barcodes generated TCR beta libraries. TCRdb reprocessed the 5' RACE reads via MiXCR and lists one record per CDR3 protein. The sample gives roughly 90,000 distinct CDR3 sequences, roughly 9% of which show up once; about 31% is in the top ten. This CDR3 region has 14 residues. Trimming cost V 4 bases and J 3 bases, with 12 bases left between them. The data derive from a study of CD8 T cells in ankylosing spondylitis. Study-wide results and limits: Typical of ankylosing spondylitis blood, it appeared, was a TCR beta motif of under 10 highly homologous variants. The authors reported significant enrichment of disease-linked clones in matched ankylosing spondylitis synovial fluid. Past studies reported some motif variants in reactive arthritis synovial fluid and blood. In peripheral blood, disease-linked CD8+ clones occurred at relatively low frequencies.

The chain recombines TRBV12-3 or TRBV12-4 with TRBJ2-5, with a tentative D call TRBD2 (6 bases). This TCR was recovered from a male donor with ankylosing spondylitis. Sequences were obtained from blood, either unsorted or a sorted T cell fraction (not recorded which). The chain's CDR3 is CASSSSSGEETQYF. As DNA, the CDR3 is TGTGCCAGCAGTTCCTCGTCGGGAGAAGAGACCCAGTACTTC.